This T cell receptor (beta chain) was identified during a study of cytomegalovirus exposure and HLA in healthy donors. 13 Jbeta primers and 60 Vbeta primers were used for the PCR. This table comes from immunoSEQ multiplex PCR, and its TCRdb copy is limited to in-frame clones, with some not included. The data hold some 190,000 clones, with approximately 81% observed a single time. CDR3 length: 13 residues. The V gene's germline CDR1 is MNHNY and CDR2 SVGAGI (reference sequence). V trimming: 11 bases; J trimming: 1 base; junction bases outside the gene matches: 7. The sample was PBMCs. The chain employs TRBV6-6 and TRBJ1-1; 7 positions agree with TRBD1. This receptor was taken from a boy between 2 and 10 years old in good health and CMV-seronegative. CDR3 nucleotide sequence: TGTGCCGGCCAGGGGGGCCCGAACACTGAAGCTTTCTTT. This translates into CAGQGGPNTEAFF.